Shown below are 5 T cell receptor beta chains from a single sample sequenced in a study of T-cell reconstitution after alpha-beta-depleted transplantation in children. As it was prepared, the TCRbeta library received unique molecular identifiers. One entry per CDR3 protein, called by TCRdb with MiXCR from the PCR reads. The table lists approximately 97,000 distinct CDR3 sequences, roughly 7.1% of them singletons. The material sequenced was PBMCs, taken before TCRalphabeta/CD19-depleted stem cell transplant. The source of these receptors is a boy between 2 and 15 years old with acute lymphoblastic leukemia, due to receive a stem cell transplant.

In its sample, this clonotype was seen many times. This rearrangement joins TRBV29-1 to TRBJ1-1, with TRBD1 identical over 8 bases. This CDR3 spans 12 amino acids. CDR1 and CDR2 (germline): SQVTM, ANQGSEA. The V and J ends lost 4 bases and 11 bases, in that order; junction bases with no gene match: 9. The CDR3 bases are TGCAGCGTTGTAGCGGTCAGGGGGCTGGCTTTCTTT. Translation gives CSVVAVRGLAFF.

The sample holds a few counts of this clonotype. This chain joins TRBV7-9 and TRBJ1-1, with D perhaps TRBD1 (6 bases). In germline, CDR1 is SEHNR, CDR2 FQNEAQ (reference sequence). The CDR3 has 16 amino acids. V was shortened by 3 bases and J by 0 bases, with 14 bases between the two germline ends. CDR3 residues: CASSFPVDRLNTEAFF. The DNA for the CDR3 is TGTGCCAGCAGCTTCCCGGTAGACAGGTTGAACACTGAAGCTTTCTTT. The full variable domain, with the rest looked up from reference TRBV7-9 and TRBJ1-1, is DTGVSQNPRHKITKRGQNVTFRCDPISEHNRLYWYRQTLGQGPEFLTYFQNEAQLEKSRLLSDRFSAERPKGSFSTLEIQRTEQGDSAMYLCASSFPVDRLNTEAFFGQGTRLTVV.

This clonotype was detected many times. This chain connects TRBV7-2 to TRBJ2-3; possibly TRBD2 for D (6 bases). V was pared by 0 bases and J by 3 bases, with 10 bases between. Germline loops: CDR1 SGHTA, CDR2 FQGNSA. The CDR3 has 15 amino acids. This CDR3 is CASSLALGSTDTQYF. Here the CDR3 DNA reads TGTGCCAGCAGCTTAGCCCTCGGGAGTACAGATACGCAGTATTTT.

This clonotype was observed a few times. The V gene is TRBV6-5, the J gene TRBJ2-6, with D tentatively TRBD2 (7 bases). Germline CDR1 is MNHEY and CDR2 is SVGAGI. The CDR3 extends over 19 amino acids. Trimming pared 3 bases from V and 4 bases from J, leaving 22 bases between. In DNA form, the CDR3 reads TGTGCCAGCAGTTATCGGAGTCGCGGGGGCCCCCCCGGGGCCAACGTCCTGACTTTC. Encoded protein: CASSYRSRGGPPGANVLTF.

This clonotype was counted ten times or more. In DNA, the CDR3 is TGCAGTGCTACCCAAAAGGGCTTGAACACTGAAGCTTTCTTT. Residues: CSATQKGLNTEAFF. The genes are TRBV20-1 and TRBJ1-1; D is undetermined. From germline, CDR1 is DFQATT and CDR2 SNEGSKA (reference sequence). This CDR3 spans 14 amino acids. Trimming shortened V by 4 bases and J by 0 bases, and 12 bases separated the two germline ends.